Below are 27 T cell receptor beta chains sequenced from a single sample in a study of cytomegalovirus exposure and HLA in healthy donors. The PCR ran on 60 Vbeta and 13 Jbeta primers. The protocol was immunoSEQ multiplex PCR, while the TCRdb copy is restricted to in-frame clones and leaves out a portion. The data hold approximately 160,000 clones, with over 75% observed a single time. The sample comprised PBMCs. These receptors were collected from a young man in good health and CMV-seropositive.

This chain links TRBV6-1 with TRBJ1-5; no clear D gene. The CDR3 totals 16 residues. Trimming stripped 1 base from V and 1 base from J, with 11 bases between. Germline V gives CDR1 MNHNS, CDR2 SASEGT. In DNA, the CDR3 is TGTGCCAGCAGTGAAGTCGGCGGCCTGAGCAATCAGCCCCAGCATTTT. Protein product: CASSEVGGLSNQPQHF.

This sequence joins TRBV28 and TRBJ1-1, with 7 bases matching TRBD1. V gave up 5 bases and J gave up 7 bases; unmatched junction bases: 13. Germline CDR1 is MDHEN and CDR2 is SYDVKM. The CDR3 spans 15 residues. The CDR3 coding sequence is TGTGCCAGCAGTAAGTCACAGGGGAAGGTTCATGAAGCTTTCTTT. It specifies CASSKSQGKVHEAFF.

V is TRBV4-1 and J is TRBJ2-1; D is unresolved. Germline values: CDR1 MGHRA, CDR2 YSYEKL. This CDR3 has 17 amino acids. The ends were cut back, 0 bases at V and 0 bases at J, with 12 bases in the middle. Written as DNA, the CDR3 is TGCGCCAGCAGCCAAGATTTTCTAACCCTCTCCTACAATGAGCAGTTCTTC. Amino acids: CASSQDFLTLSYNEQFF.

The V and J genes are TRBV4-3 and TRBJ1-2; no clear D. The germline CDR1 and CDR2 sequences are LGHNA and YSLEER. The CDR3 consists of 15 residues. Trimming took 0 bases from V and 2 from J, leaving 10 bases between them. The CDR3 DNA reads TGCGCCAGCAGCCAAGATAGGTGGGCGAACTATGGCTACACCTTC. Its protein is CASSQDRWANYGYTF.

This clone was seen once. The chain is built from TRBV5-1 and TRBJ1-1; the D is unclear. Trimming left V 4 bases short and J 0 bases short, with 10 bases between. Germline assignment: CDR1 SGHRS and CDR2 YFSETQ. This CDR3 contains 14 residues. Written as DNA, the CDR3 is TGCGCCAGCAGCCTCTTCGGTATGAACACTGAAGCTTTCTTT. Protein sequence: CASSLFGMNTEAFF.

The chain recombines TRBV5-1 with TRBJ2-3; TRBD1 matches at 7 bases. V shed 5 bases, J shed 2 bases, and the junction held 8 bases outside the gene matches. Germline CDR1 and CDR2: SGHRS and YFSETQ. This CDR3 spans 15 amino acids. The CDR3 DNA reads TGCGCCAGCAGGTGGGACAGAACCGACACAGATACGCAGTATTTT. This translates into CASRWDRTDTDTQYF.

The J gene is TRBJ2-6, the V gene TRBV27; 7 bases map to TRBD1. The CDR3 is 16 amino acids. The ends lost 5 bases at V and 3 bases at J; junction bases unmatched: 7. CDR1 MNHEY and CDR2 SMNVEV come from the germline V gene (reference sequence). In DNA, the CDR3 is TGTGCCAGCAGTGGTATGACAGGGTATGGGGCCAACGTCCTGACTTTC. Its translation: CASSGMTGYGANVLTF.

The V gene is TRBV9, the J gene TRBJ1-3, with D possibly matching TRBD1 (6 bases). The CDR3 has 15 residues. Germline lookup yields CDR1 SGDLS and CDR2 YYNGEE. Deletions cut 0 bases from V and 8 bases from J, with 15 bases between. The CDR3 protein is CASSVEGQGSDTIYF. In nucleotides, the CDR3 is TGTGCCAGCAGCGTAGAAGGGCAGGGGAGCGACACCATATATTTT.

The CDR3 sequence: CASSIVGQGATGANVLTF. The CDR3 DNA reads TGTGCCAGTAGTATAGTGGGGCAGGGGGCCACTGGGGCCAACGTCCTGACTTTC. This chain connects TRBV19 to TRBJ2-6; 8 bases are shared with TRBD1. CDR3 length: 18 residues. The V gene's germline CDR1 is LNHDA and CDR2 SQIVND (reference sequence). Trimming cost V 1 base and J 2 bases; bases outside gene matches: 7.

The gene calls are TRBV19 and TRBJ1-2; D perhaps matches TRBD1 (6 bases). Germline V gene data show CDR1 as LNHDA and CDR2 as SQIVND (reference sequence). The CDR3 sequence is 14 residues long. V lost 3 bases and J 6 bases, leaving 14 bases between the germline ends. CDR3 in DNA: TGTGCCAGTAGTATGTCTGCCAGGGGAGATGGCTACACCTTC. It is translated as CASSMSARGDGYTF.

V usage is TRBV4-2 and J usage is TRBJ1-5; D perhaps matches TRBD1 (5 bases). Germline V CDR1 and CDR2: LGHNA, YNFKEQ. This CDR3 is built from 13 residues. Trimming took off 0 bases at V and 9 bases at J, with 9 bases between the two ends. CDR3 residues: CASSQDLGRPQHF. CDR3 bases: TGTGCCAGCAGCCAAGATCTGGGGCGGCCCCAGCATTTT.

The chain joins TRBV5-1 to TRBJ2-1, with TRBD1 identical over 7 bases. The CDR3 is 15 residues long. Germline V gene data show CDR1 as SGHRS and CDR2 as YFSETQ. V dropped 4 bases and J dropped 2; count of bases not matched to a gene: 6. The CDR3 sequence: CASSETGNTYNEQFF. CDR3 bases: TGCGCCAGCAGCGAGACAGGGAATACCTACAATGAGCAGTTCTTC. Looking up the rest from reference TRBV5-1 and TRBJ2-1 gives the full variable domain: KAGVTQTPRYLIKTRGQQVTLSCSPISGHRSVSWYQQTPGQGLQFLFEYFSETQRNKGNFPGRFSGRQFSNSRSEMNVSTLELGDSALYLCASSETGNTYNEQFFGPGTRLTVL.

V gene TRBV28 combines with J gene TRBJ2-5, with a tentative D call TRBD1 (7 bases). The DNA end lines up better with TRBJ2-7; the J call may be wrong. This CDR3 is 14 amino acids long. In germline, CDR1 is MDHEN, CDR2 SYDVKM. The CDR3, as DNA: TGTGCCACCTTGAGACAGGGAGGAGGTTACGAGCAGTACTTC. Translation gives CATLRQGGGYEQYF.

The rearrangement links TRBV7-9 to TRBJ2-3; a weak D match, TRBD2 (6 bases). This CDR3 is built from 15 residues. Germline CDR1 and CDR2: SEHNR and FQNEAQ (reference sequence). With 3 bases removed from V and 0 bases from J, the gap between germline ends came to 10 bases. The CDR3 is CASSLDGTSTDTQYF. CDR3 DNA sequence: TGTGCCAGCAGCTTGGACGGGACTAGCACAGATACGCAGTATTTT.

The chain recombines TRBV7-2 with TRBJ2-3; possibly TRBD2 for D (5 bases). The CDR3 sequence is 14 residues long. Germline values: CDR1 SGHTA, CDR2 FQGNSA. V was trimmed by 3 bases and J by 4 bases, leaving 11 bases between them. The CDR3, as DNA: TGTGCCAGCAGCTTTGGGTCCGGGGCAGATACGCAGTATTTT. It encodes CASSFGSGADTQYF.

The rearrangement uses TRBV27 and TRBJ2-7; weak D call: TRBD2 (6 bases). The ends were cut back, 6 bases at V and 4 bases at J, with 19 bases in the middle. CDR3 length: 15 amino acids. Germline loops: CDR1 MNHEY, CDR2 SMNVEV (reference sequence). CDR3 loop: CASRQMAGPYYEQYF. The CDR3 region has the DNA TGTGCCAGCAGGCAGATGGCGGGGCCCTATTACGAGCAGTACTTC.

This rearrangement joins TRBV2 to TRBJ2-7, with 11 positions matching TRBD1. Trimming took 9 bases from V and 6 from J; bases not matched to a gene: 7. The CDR3 is made up of 13 amino acids. Germline loops: CDR1 SNHLY, CDR2 FYNNEI. The CDR3 coding sequence is TGTGCCAGTTCGGGACAGGGGGTAAGCGAGCAGTACTTC. Translating it yields CASSGQGVSEQYF.

The chain joins TRBV5-6 to TRBJ1-1; TRBD1 matches at 12 bases. Germline V gene data show CDR1 as SGHDT and CDR2 as YYEEEE. The V and J ends lost 4 bases and 5 bases, in that order; junction bases with no gene match: 9. This CDR3 has 16 amino acids. The CDR3 region has the DNA TGTGCCAGCAGCGTCGGGACAGGGGGCAGGGGTACTGAAGCTTTCTTT. It translates to CASSVGTGGRGTEAFF.

The rearrangement joins TRBV6-6 to TRBJ2-5; D might be TRBD2 (5 bases). The V gene's germline CDR1 is MNHNY and CDR2 SVGAGI (reference sequence). CDR3 length equals 12 residues. V shed 7 bases and J shed 5 bases, with 11 bases lying between them. The DNA for the CDR3 is TGTGCCAGCAACGGGGAGACGGAGACCCAGTACTTC. This translates into CASNGETETQYF.

The rearrangement uses TRBV4-1 and TRBJ2-5, with 8 bases lining up with TRBD1. The CDR3 consists of 15 residues. CDR1 MGHRA and CDR2 YSYEKL come from the germline V gene. The ends lost 3 bases at V and 4 bases at J; junction bases unmatched: 7. In DNA form, the CDR3 reads TGCGCCAGCAGCCAGACAGGGGCTAGCCTAGAGACCCAGTACTTC. As protein: CASSQTGASLETQYF.

The V call is TRBV9, the J call TRBJ2-5; 8 bases agree with TRBD2. The CDR3 covers 18 residues. CDR1 and CDR2 from the germline V gene are SGDLS and YYNGEE. Trimming cost V 0 bases and J 4 bases; bases outside gene matches: 14. The chain's CDR3 is CASSVESLIAGTPETQYF. The DNA for the CDR3 is TGTGCCAGCAGCGTAGAATCGCTGATAGCGGGGACCCCAGAGACCCAGTACTTC.

The chain carries TRBV19 and TRBJ2-5, with a possible D match to TRBD1 (6 bases). The end of the DNA fits TRBJ2-7 better, so the J call may be wrong. CDR1 is LNHDA, CDR2 SQIVND, per germline (reference sequence). There are 15 residues in the CDR3. The CDR3 DNA reads TGTGCCAGTAGTATGGGGGCACAGGGAAATTACGAGCAGTACTTC. Encoded protein: CASSMGAQGNYEQYF.

The chain has TRBV28 and TRBJ2-7; D possibly corresponds to TRBD1 (6 bases). This CDR3 is 13 amino acids long. CDR1 MDHEN and CDR2 SYDVKM come from the germline V gene. V shed 7 bases and J shed 9 bases, with 19 bases lying between them. The CDR3 loop is CASTGGSQGGQYF. The CDR3 DNA sequence: TGTGCCAGCACTGGGGGCAGCCAGGGCGGGCAGTACTTC.

The chain is built from TRBV4-1 and TRBJ1-1; D is perhaps TRBD1 (6 bases). CDR1 is MGHRA, CDR2 YSYEKL, per germline. With 6 bases removed from V and 0 bases from J, the gap between germline ends came to 14 bases. CDR3 length: 15 residues. CDR3 amino acids: CASSHRDTMNTEAFF. CDR3 DNA sequence: TGCGCCAGCAGTCACCGGGACACTATGAACACTGAAGCTTTCTTT.

This rearrangement joins TRBV7-2 to TRBJ1-4; 8 positions agree with TRBD1. Germline values: CDR1 SGHTA, CDR2 FQGNSA. The V gene end was trimmed by 1 base and the J gene end by 8 bases; junction bases not matched to a gene: 6. The CDR3 sequence is 15 residues long. CDR3 sequence (DNA): TGTGCCAGCAGCTTAGGACAGGGGTATAGGGAAAAACTGTTTTTT. Protein: CASSLGQGYREKLFF.

The chain combines TRBV15 with TRBJ1-1; D not certain. This CDR3 has 14 amino acids. V was clipped by 4 bases and J by 5 bases, with 14 bases between them. CDR1 is LNHNV and CDR2 is YYDKDF in the germline V gene (reference sequence). The CDR3 loop reads CATSITRRRTEAFF. The CDR3 DNA reads as TGTGCCACCAGCATTACTCGACGGCGGACTGAAGCTTTCTTT.

The V call is TRBV5-8, the J call TRBJ2-6; TRBD1 is a possible D gene (6 bases). Deletions cut 5 bases from V and 0 bases from J, with 12 bases between. CDR3 length: 16 amino acids. CDR1 and CDR2 (germline): SGHTS, YDEGEE. As DNA, the CDR3 is TGTGCCAGCAGTTTCACAGGGTTCTCTGGGGCCAACGTCCTGACTTTC. Its protein is CASSFTGFSGANVLTF.